This T cell receptor (beta chain) is drawn from a study of cytomegalovirus exposure and HLA in healthy donors. The PCR contained 60 Vbeta and 13 Jbeta primers. TCRdb's table, derived via immunoSEQ multiplex PCR, lists solely in-frame clones and lacks some. The sample contains about 120,000 clones, roughly four fifths of which appear only once. CDR1 SGDLS and CDR2 YYNGEE come from the germline V gene. The junction had 10 bases not matched to a gene; V was cut back by 2 bases and J by 6 bases. The CDR3 length is 15 residues. The sample consisted of PBMCs. The TCR was taken from a woman in her late teens or twenties in good health and CMV-seronegative. The chain carries TRBV9 and TRBJ1-1; 7 bases fit TRBD1. CDR3 in amino acids: CASSVDRVLDSEAFF. CDR3 DNA: TGTGCCAGCAGCGTCGACAGGGTTCTTGACTCTGAAGCTTTCTTT.